This paragraph reports one T cell receptor (beta chain). Its specificity is unknown. TCRdb's copy holds only in-frame clones and misses some; the assay was immunoSEQ multiplex PCR. The repertoire holds some 340,000 clones, with roughly 80% as singletons. Germline V gene lookup returns CDR1 SGHRS and CDR2 YFSETQ. CDR3 size: 13 residues. V was clipped by 0 bases and J by 1 base, with 4 bases between them. Documented treatment: roughly 19 received Ad26.COV2.S at low or high dose, single or two shots; roughly five received placebo; per-sample allocation not given. Specimen acquisition occurred on day 63 following the initial vaccine or placebo injection. The entry originates in a study of Ad26.COV2.S vaccination and SARS-CoV-2 variants. Study at large: The trial was COV1001 and the donor's arm was Ad26.COV2.S.

General study points: Placebo recipients had lower spike-specific TCR breadth than vaccine recipients.

The rearrangement links TRBV5-1 to TRBJ2-5, with D unclear. Sample: peripheral blood, taken in a trial of Ad26.COV2.S vaccine versus placebo. The clonotype originates from a person aged 18-65 years who received the Ad26.COV2.S COVID-19 vaccine or a placebo. Written as DNA, the CDR3 is TGCGCCAGCAGCTTGGAGGCCCAAGAGACCCAGTACTTC. Protein sequence: CASSLEAQETQYF.